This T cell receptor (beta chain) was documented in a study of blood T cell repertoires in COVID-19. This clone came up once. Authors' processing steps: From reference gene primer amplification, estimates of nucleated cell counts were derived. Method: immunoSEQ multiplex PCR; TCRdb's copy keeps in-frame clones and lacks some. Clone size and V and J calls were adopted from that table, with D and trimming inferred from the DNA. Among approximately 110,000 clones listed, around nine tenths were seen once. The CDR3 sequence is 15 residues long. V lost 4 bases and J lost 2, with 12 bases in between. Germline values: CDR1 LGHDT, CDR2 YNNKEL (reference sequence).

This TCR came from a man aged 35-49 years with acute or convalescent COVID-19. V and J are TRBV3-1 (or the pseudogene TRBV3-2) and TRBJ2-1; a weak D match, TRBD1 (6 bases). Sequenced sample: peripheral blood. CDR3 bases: TGTGCCAGCAGCCGTGGGGACATCCCCTACAATGAGCAGTTCTTC. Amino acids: CASSRGDIPYNEQFF.